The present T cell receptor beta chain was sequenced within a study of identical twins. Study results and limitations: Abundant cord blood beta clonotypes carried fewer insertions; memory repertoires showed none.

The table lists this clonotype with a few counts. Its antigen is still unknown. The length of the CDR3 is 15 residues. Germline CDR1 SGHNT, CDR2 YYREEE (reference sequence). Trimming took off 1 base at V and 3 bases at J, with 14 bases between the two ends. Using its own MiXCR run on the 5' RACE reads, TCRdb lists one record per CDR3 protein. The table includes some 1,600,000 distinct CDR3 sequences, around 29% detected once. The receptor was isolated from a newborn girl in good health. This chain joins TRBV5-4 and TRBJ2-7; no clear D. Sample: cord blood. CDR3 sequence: CASSLCGTECYEQYF. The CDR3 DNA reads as TGTGCCAGCAGCTTGTGTGGCACTGAGTGCTACGAGCAGTACTTC.